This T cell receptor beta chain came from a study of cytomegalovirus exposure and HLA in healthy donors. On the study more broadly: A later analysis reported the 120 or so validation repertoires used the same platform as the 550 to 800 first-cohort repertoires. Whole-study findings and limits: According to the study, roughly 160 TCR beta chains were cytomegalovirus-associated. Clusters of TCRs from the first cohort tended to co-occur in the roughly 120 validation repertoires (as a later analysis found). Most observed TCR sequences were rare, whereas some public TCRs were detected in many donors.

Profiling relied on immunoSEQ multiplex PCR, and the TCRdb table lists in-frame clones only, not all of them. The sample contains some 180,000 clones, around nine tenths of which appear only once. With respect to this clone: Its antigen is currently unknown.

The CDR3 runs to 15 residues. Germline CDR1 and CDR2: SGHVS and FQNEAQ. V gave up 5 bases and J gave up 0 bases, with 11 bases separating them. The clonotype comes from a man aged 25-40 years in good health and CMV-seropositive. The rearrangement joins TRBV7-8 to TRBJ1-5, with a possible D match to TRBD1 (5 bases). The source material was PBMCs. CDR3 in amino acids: CASSLIDSSNQPQHF. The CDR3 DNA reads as TGTGCCAGCAGCCTGATCGACAGTAGCAATCAGCCCCAGCATTTT.